Listed here are 17 T cell receptor beta chains from one sample, sequenced in a study of regulatory T cells in long-lasting Graves disease. Library construction for TCR beta used iRepertoire HTBI primers and Arm-PCR of CDR3 regions. From the multiplex PCR reads, TCRdb called clonotypes with MiXCR, one entry per CDR3 protein. Here the sample spans about 440,000 distinct CDR3 sequences, 15% being singletons. The time point was: newly diagnosed GD, antithyroid drugs for less than 3 months. The TCR library was made from RNA extracted from PBMCs. The sample also formed part of further work on T cells in Graves' hyperthyroidism and ophthalmopathy.

The sequenced sample was peripheral blood mononuclear cells (PBMCs), obtained at new diagnosis, from a patient treated with antithyroid drugs. The receptors originated from a woman in her thirties with Graves disease.

This clonotype was detected many times. CDR3 region: CASSLDRTTYNEQFF. The CDR3 nucleotides are TGCGCCAGCAGCTTGGACCGCACGACCTACAATGAGCAGTTCTTC. This rearrangement joins TRBV5-1 to TRBJ2-1; D ambiguous. The CDR3 consists of 15 residues. V lost 0 bases, J lost 2 bases, and 9 bases lay in between. Germline-derived CDR1 and CDR2 are SGHRS and YFSETQ.

This clonotype has ten or more counts. The gene calls are TRBV3-1 and TRBJ1-5; D unclear. This CDR3 spans 12 amino acids. V dropped 0 bases and J dropped 4 bases, with 1 base sitting between them. The germline V gene has CDR1 LGHDT and CDR2 YNNKEL (reference sequence). The CDR3 region is CASSQENQPQHF. CDR3 bases: TGTGCCAGCAGCCAAGAAAATCAGCCCCAGCATTTT. Looking up the rest from reference TRBV3-1 and TRBJ1-5 gives the full variable domain: DTAVSQTPKYLVTQMGNDKSIKCEQNLGHDTMYWYKQDSKKFLKIMFSYNNKELIINETVPNRFSPKSPDKAHLNLHINSLELGDSAVYFCASSQENQPQHFGDGTRLSIL.

Many counts were recorded for this clonotype. V is TRBV5-6 and J is TRBJ2-5; D gene ambiguous. CDR1 is SGHDT, CDR2 YYEEEE, per germline. Trimming cost V 3 bases and J 2 bases, with 5 bases left between them. The CDR3 length is 12 residues. As DNA, the CDR3 is TGTGCCAGCAGCTGGGGACAAGAGACCCAGTACTTC. It yields the protein CASSWGQETQYF.

This clonotype has more than one count but fewer than ten. This sequence joins TRBV2 and TRBJ1-6, with a weak D call TRBD1 (5 bases). The CDR3 is 14 residues long. V dropped 4 bases and J dropped 6 bases, with 10 bases sitting between them. Germline lookup yields CDR1 SNHLY and CDR2 FYNNEI. CDR3: CASSARALNSPLHF. CDR3 coding DNA: TGTGCCAGCAGTGCCAGGGCCCTTAATTCACCCCTCCACTTT. Supplemented by reference TRBV2 and TRBJ1-6, the full variable domain reads EPEVTQTPSHQVTQMGQEVILRCVPISNHLYFYWYRQILGQKVEFLVSFYNNEISEKSEIFDDQFSVERPDGSNFTLKIRSTKLEDSAMYFCASSARALNSPLHFGNGTRLTVT.

This chain connects TRBV6-1 to TRBJ2-4; TRBD2 matches 7 bases. Germline V gene lookup returns CDR1 MNHNS and CDR2 SASEGT. The V segment lost 8 bases and the J segment 2 bases; nucleotides outside the gene matches: 3. CDR3 length: 13 residues. CDR3 loop: CASWGLSKNIQYF. CDR3 DNA: TGTGCCAGCTGGGGACTATCCAAAAACATTCAGTACTTC.

This clonotype was counted between two and nine times. The chain joins TRBV18 to TRBJ1-5, with D possibly matching TRBD1 (5 bases). The CDR3 runs 14 residues. The germline V and J ends were trimmed by 6 bases and 2 bases, with 11 bases remaining between them. Germline V gene lookup returns CDR1 KGHSH and CDR2 LQKENI. CDR3 sequence reads: CASSPVQGNQPQHF. In DNA, the CDR3 is TGTGCCAGCTCCCCCGTACAGGGCAATCAGCCCCAGCATTTT. Variable domain in full (rest from reference TRBV18 and TRBJ1-5): NAGVMQNPRHLVRRRGQEARLRCSPMKGHSHVYWYRQLPEEGLKFMVYLQKENIIDESGMPKERFSAEFPKEGPSILRIQQVVRGDSAAYFCASSPVQGNQPQHFGDGTRLSIL.

This clonotype was recorded at least ten times. V gene TRBV5-1 combines with J gene TRBJ1-4; D is unclear. Trimming shortened V by 0 bases and J by 4 bases, and 10 bases separated the two germline ends. Per germline, CDR1 SGHRS and CDR2 YFSETQ. There are 15 residues in the CDR3. The CDR3 sequence is CASSLAGKNNEKLFF. In DNA, the CDR3 is TGCGCCAGCAGCTTGGCCGGCAAGAATAATGAAAAACTGTTTTTT.

This clonotype was observed a few times. This rearrangement joins TRBV24-1 to TRBJ1-1; no reliable D call. V dropped 1 base and J dropped 5 bases, with 7 bases sitting between them. This CDR3 region has 13 residues. The V gene's germline CDR1 is KGHDR and CDR2 SFDVKD. The CDR3 DNA reads TGTGCCACCAGTGATTTAGAAGGGACTGAAGCTTTCTTT. This encodes CATSDLEGTEAFF.

This clonotype has a count of ten or more. This chain joins TRBV29-1 and TRBJ2-3; 16 nucleotides align to TRBD2. The germline gives CDR1 SQVTM, CDR2 ANQGSEA. The CDR3 sequence is 16 residues long. V shed 3 bases, J shed 3 bases, and the junction held 3 bases outside the gene matches. The CDR3, as DNA: TGCAGCGTTGAGGGACTAGCGGGAGGGAGGACAGATACGCAGTATTTT. Protein sequence: CSVEGLAGGRTDTQYF.

This clonotype has a count of ten or more. The chain links TRBV27 to TRBJ1-6, with 7 bases matching TRBD1. This CDR3 comprises 14 residues. Trimming cost V 5 bases and J 14 bases; bases outside gene matches: 12. Germline V gene lookup returns CDR1 MNHEY and CDR2 SMNVEV (reference sequence). Here the CDR3 reads CASSPFEGGPSLHF. The CDR3 coding sequence is TGTGCCAGCAGTCCATTCGAAGGGGGCCCATCCCTCCACTTT.

This clonotype has a count of ten or more. V gene TRBV12-3 or TRBV12-4 combines with J gene TRBJ2-7; perhaps TRBD1 as D (5 bases). This CDR3 is built from 13 residues. V lost 7 bases to trimming and J lost 2 bases, with 12 bases between them. The CDR3 protein is CASNTPGTYEQYF. As DNA, the CDR3 is TGTGCCAGCAATACTCCAGGGACCTACGAGCAGTACTTC.

This clonotype has ten or more counts. The chain couples TRBV15 to TRBJ1-1; D ambiguous. Germline V gene lookup returns CDR1 LNHNV and CDR2 YYDKDF (reference sequence). The CDR3 length is 12 residues. V dropped 5 bases and J dropped 3 bases, with 7 bases sitting between them. This CDR3 reads CATSDQDTEAFF. For the CDR3, the DNA is TGTGCCACCAGCGACCAGGACACTGAAGCTTTCTTT.

This clonotype was picked up many times. The genes are TRBV20-1 and TRBJ2-5, with 7 bases fitting TRBD2. The CDR3 sequence is 15 residues long. Trimming removed 6 bases from V and 3 bases from J; junction bases left unmatched: 13. Germline lookup yields CDR1 DFQATT and CDR2 SNEGSKA (reference sequence). The CDR3 protein is CSAPLASGTEETQYF. CDR3 nucleotides: TGCAGTGCCCCTCTGGCTAGCGGAACCGAAGAGACCCAGTACTTC.

V usage is TRBV19 and J usage is TRBJ2-3; 12 bases agree with TRBD2. With V trimmed by 9 bases and J by 2 bases, 9 bases remained unmatched. Germline V lookup: CDR1 LNHDA, CDR2 SQIVND (reference sequence). CDR3 length: 16 residues. CDR3 sequence reads: CASRRLAGAVTDTQYF. CDR3 nucleotides: TGTGCCAGCAGGCGACTAGCGGGAGCGGTCACAGATACGCAGTATTTT.

V usage is TRBV11-2 and J usage is TRBJ2-3; perhaps TRBD2 as D (5 bases). The V and J ends lost 2 bases and 4 bases respectively, with 10 bases between them. The CDR3 totals 14 residues. Germline-derived CDR1 and CDR2 are SGHAT and FQNNGV. In nucleotides, the CDR3 is TGTGCCAGCAGCTTATCGGGGATAGCAGATACGCAGTATTTT. Its translation: CASSLSGIADTQYF. Full variable domain (rest looked up from reference TRBV11-2 and TRBJ2-3): EAGVAQSPRYKIIEKRQSVAFWCNPISGHATLYWYQQILGQGPKLLIQFQNNGVVDDSQLPKDRFSAERLKGVDSTLKIQPAKLEDSAVYLCASSLSGIADTQYFGPGTRLTVL.

This clonotype was detected only a few times. This chain joins TRBV6-5 and TRBJ1-5; no definite D call. The CDR3 totals 13 residues. Germline values: CDR1 MNHEY, CDR2 SVGAGI. Trimming shortened V by 4 bases and J by 6 bases, and 10 bases separated the two germline ends. The DNA for the CDR3 is TGTGCCAGCAGTTTCCAGGAGAGTCAGCCCCAGCATTTT. Residues: CASSFQESQPQHF.

V gene TRBV9 combines with J gene TRBJ2-1, with TRBD2 matching over 9 bases. V lost 0 bases and J lost 7; bases outside the gene matches: 2. The germline V gene has CDR1 SGDLS and CDR2 YYNGEE. The CDR3 consists of 14 residues. The CDR3 DNA follows: TGTGCCAGCAGCGTAGTAGCGGGAGCTAATGAGCAGTTCTTC. Encoded protein: CASSVVAGANEQFF.